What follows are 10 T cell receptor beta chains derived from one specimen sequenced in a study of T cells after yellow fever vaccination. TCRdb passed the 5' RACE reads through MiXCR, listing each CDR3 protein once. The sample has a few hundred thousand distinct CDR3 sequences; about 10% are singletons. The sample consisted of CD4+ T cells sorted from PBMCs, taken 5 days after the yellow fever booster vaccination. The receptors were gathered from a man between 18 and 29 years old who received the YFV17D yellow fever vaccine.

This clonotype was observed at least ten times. CDR3 in DNA: TGCGCCAGCAGCTTGGATAACTCCTACGAGCAGTACTTC. Protein: CASSLDNSYEQYF. The gene calls are TRBV5-1 and TRBJ2-7, with D unclear. CDR3 length equals 13 residues. Germline values: CDR1 SGHRS, CDR2 YFSETQ. V gave up 0 bases and J gave up 0 bases, with 4 bases separating them. Based on the CDR3 plus reference TRBV5-1 and TRBJ2-7, the full variable domain is KAGVTQTPRYLIKTRGQQVTLSCSPISGHRSVSWYQQTPGQGLQFLFEYFSETQRNKGNFPGRFSGRQFSNSRSEMNVSTLELGDSALYLCASSLDNSYEQYFGPGTRLTVT.

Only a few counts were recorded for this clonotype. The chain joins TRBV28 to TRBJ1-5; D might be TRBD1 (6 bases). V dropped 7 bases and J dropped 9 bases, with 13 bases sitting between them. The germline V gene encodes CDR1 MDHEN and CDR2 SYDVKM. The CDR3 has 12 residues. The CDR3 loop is CASTAQGGPQHF. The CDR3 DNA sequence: TGTGCCAGCACAGCACAGGGTGGGCCCCAGCATTTT.

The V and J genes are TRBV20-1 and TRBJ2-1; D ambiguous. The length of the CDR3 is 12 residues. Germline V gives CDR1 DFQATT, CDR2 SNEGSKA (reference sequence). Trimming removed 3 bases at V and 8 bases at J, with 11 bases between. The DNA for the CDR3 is TGCAGTGCTAGCCAGAGTTTCCATGAGCAGTTCTTC. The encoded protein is CSASQSFHEQFF.

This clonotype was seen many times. The CDR3 sequence: CASSLGLAATDTQYF. In DNA form, the CDR3 reads TGTGCCAGCAGCTTGGGTCTAGCGGCCACAGATACGCAGTATTTT. The rearrangement joins TRBV5-4 to TRBJ2-3, with TRBD2 matching over 7 bases. CDR3 length: 15 amino acids. Losses at the gene ends were 0 bases for V and 2 bases for J; bases not matched to a gene: 3. CDR1 and CDR2 from the germline V gene are SGHNT and YYREEE (reference sequence).

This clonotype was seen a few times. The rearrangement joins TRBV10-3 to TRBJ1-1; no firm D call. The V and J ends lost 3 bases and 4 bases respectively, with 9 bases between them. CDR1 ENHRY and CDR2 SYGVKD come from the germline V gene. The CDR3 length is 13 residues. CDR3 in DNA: TGTGCCATCAGTGAAACGGTCCTCACTGAAGCTTTCTTT. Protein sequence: CAISETVLTEAFF.

CDR3 nucleotide sequence: TGCGCCAGCAGCCCGACAGGGCCCCCCACAGATACGCAGTATTTT. Amino acid sequence: CASSPTGPPTDTQYF. The chain joins TRBV4-1 to TRBJ2-3, with TRBD1 matching 7 bases. J gave up 2 bases and V 4 bases, and 6 bases lay outside the gene matches. Germline assignment: CDR1 MGHRA and CDR2 YSYEKL. The CDR3 runs 15 residues.

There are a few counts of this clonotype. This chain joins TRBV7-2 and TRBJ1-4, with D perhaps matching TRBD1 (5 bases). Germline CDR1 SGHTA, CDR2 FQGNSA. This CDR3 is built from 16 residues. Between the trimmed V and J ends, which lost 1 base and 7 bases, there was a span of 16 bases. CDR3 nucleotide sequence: TGTGCCAGCAGCTTAGAGCCGGGGCTAAGGGCTGAAAAACTGTTTTTT. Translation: CASSLEPGLRAEKLFF.

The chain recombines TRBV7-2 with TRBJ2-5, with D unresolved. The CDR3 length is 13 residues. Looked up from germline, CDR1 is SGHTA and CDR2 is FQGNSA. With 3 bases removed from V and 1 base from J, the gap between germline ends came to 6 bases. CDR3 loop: CASSFTLQETQYF. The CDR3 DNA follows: TGTGCCAGCAGCTTTACCCTCCAAGAGACCCAGTACTTC.

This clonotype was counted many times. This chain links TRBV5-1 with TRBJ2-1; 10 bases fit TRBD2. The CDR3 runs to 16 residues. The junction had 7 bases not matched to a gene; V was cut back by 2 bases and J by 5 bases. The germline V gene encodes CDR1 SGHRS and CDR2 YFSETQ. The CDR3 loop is CASSLERTSGNNEQFF. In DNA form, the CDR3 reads TGCGCCAGCAGCTTAGAACGGACTAGCGGAAACAATGAGCAGTTCTTC.

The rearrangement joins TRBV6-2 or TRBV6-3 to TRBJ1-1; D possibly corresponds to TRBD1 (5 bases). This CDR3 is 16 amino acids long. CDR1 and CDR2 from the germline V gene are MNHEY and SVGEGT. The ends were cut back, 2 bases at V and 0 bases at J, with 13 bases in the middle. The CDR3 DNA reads TGTGCCAGCAGTTACGTTTGGGGGGAGATGAACACTGAAGCTTTCTTT. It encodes CASSYVWGEMNTEAFF.